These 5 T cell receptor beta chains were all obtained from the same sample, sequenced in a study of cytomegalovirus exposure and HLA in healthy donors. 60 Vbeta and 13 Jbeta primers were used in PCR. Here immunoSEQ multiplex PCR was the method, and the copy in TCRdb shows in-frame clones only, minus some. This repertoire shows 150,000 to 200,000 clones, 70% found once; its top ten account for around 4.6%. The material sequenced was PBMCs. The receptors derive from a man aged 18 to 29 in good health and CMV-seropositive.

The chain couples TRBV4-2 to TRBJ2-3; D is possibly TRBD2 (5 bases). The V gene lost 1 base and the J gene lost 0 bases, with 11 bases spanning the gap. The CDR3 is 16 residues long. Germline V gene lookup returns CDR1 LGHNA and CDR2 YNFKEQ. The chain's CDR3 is CASSQVEAASTDTQYF. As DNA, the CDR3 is TGTGCCAGCAGCCAAGTAGAAGCGGCTAGCACAGATACGCAGTATTTT.

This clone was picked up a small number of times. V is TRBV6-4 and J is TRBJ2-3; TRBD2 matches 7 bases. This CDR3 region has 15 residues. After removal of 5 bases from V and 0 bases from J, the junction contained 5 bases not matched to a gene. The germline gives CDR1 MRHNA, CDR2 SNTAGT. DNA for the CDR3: TGTGCCAGCAGTCGACTAGCTTCTAGCACAGATACGCAGTATTTT. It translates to CASSRLASSTDTQYF.

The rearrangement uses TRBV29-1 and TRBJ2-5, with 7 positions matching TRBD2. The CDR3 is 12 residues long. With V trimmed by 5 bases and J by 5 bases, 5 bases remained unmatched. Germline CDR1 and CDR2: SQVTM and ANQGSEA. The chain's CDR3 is CSVLGGSETQYF. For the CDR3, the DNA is TGCAGCGTTTTGGGCGGGAGCGAGACCCAGTACTTC.

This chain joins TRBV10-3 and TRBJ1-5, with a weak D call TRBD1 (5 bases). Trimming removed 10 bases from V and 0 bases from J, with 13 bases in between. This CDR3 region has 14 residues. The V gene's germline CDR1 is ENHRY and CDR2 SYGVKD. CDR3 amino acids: CASTTEYSNQPQHF. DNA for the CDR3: TGTGCCAGCACGACAGAATATAGCAATCAGCCCCAGCATTTT.

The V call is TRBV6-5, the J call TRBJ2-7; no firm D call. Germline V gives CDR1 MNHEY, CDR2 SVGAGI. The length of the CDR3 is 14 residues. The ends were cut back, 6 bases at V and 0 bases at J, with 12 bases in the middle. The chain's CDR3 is CASSLEPNSYEQYV. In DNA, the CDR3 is TGTGCCAGCAGCCTAGAACCGAACTCCTACGAGCAGTACGTC.